A single T cell receptor beta chain is shown here with its context. The data were produced by immunoSEQ multiplex PCR, yet TCRdb's version contains in-frame clones alone and is incomplete. The sample yields 14,000 or so clones, about 33% seen once. This sample was taken from a study of graft-versus-host responses after intestinal transplantation. The CDR3 sequence is 13 residues long. Germline values: CDR1 LNHDA, CDR2 SQIVND (reference sequence). V was clipped by 6 bases and J by 10 bases, with 18 bases between them. The V and J genes are TRBV19 and TRBJ2-5, with TRBD2 as a possible D gene (5 bases). The sample here was alloreactive CD4+ T cells from a mixed lymphocyte reaction culture, taken before intestinal transplant. This sample's subset: CFSE-low proliferating T cells sorted from roughly six-day pre-transplant mixed lymphocyte reaction (GvH or HvG direction). The receptor was isolated from a human patient who received an intestinal transplant. The chain's CDR3 is CASRHSGRGLQYF. CDR3 DNA sequence: TGTGCCAGTAGGCATTCCGGGCGAGGGCTCCAGTACTTC.